The 14 T cell receptor beta chains below come from one sample, sequenced in a study of CD8 T cells in Susac syndrome. The RNA input was about 0.5 to 1 ug, and it was reverse transcribed with random hexamers. Each CDR3 protein gets one entry after TCRdb re-called the immunoSEQ multiplex PCR reads with MiXCR. The table lists some 120,000 distinct CDR3 sequences, roughly 92% of them singletons. Input material: CD8+ T cells from PBMCs. These receptors were taken from a human donor in good health.

The chain couples TRBV7-9 to TRBJ1-3; D is undetermined. Germline V lookup: CDR1 SEHNR, CDR2 FQNEAQ (reference sequence). Trimming removed 5 bases at V and 0 bases at J, with 11 bases between. The CDR3 runs 15 residues. The CDR3 bases are TGTGCCAGCAGCCCGAGAATTAACTCTGGAAACACCATATATTTT. Translation: CASSPRINSGNTIYF. Full variable domain (outside the CDR3, taken from reference TRBV7-9 and TRBJ1-3): DTGVSQNPRHKITKRGQNVTFRCDPISEHNRLYWYRQTLGQGPEFLTYFQNEAQLEKSRLLSDRFSAERPKGSFSTLEIQRTEQGDSAMYLCASSPRINSGNTIYFGEGSWLTVV.

CDR3 in DNA: TGTGCCAGCAGTGACCTTCGACAGGGCATCGGCGCAGATACGCAGTATTTT. Its protein is CASSDLRQGIGADTQYF. The chain uses TRBV6-2 or TRBV6-3 and TRBJ2-3, with 7 bases that match TRBD1. The CDR3 consists of 17 residues. Trimming removed 5 bases from V and 4 bases from J; junction bases left unmatched: 15. Per germline, CDR1 MNHEY and CDR2 SVGEGT.

The V gene is TRBV20-1, the J gene TRBJ1-5; D possibly corresponds to TRBD1 (5 bases). This CDR3 comprises 15 residues. Trimming cost V 4 bases and J 1 base, with 14 bases left between them. Germline-derived CDR1 and CDR2 are DFQATT and SNEGSKA (reference sequence). The CDR3: CSAIQVPGSNQPQHF. The CDR3 coding sequence is TGCAGTGCTATACAGGTACCCGGGAGCAATCAGCCCCAGCATTTT.

CDR3 DNA: TGTGCCAGCAGTGGGCGGGGAACGGGGAATTCACCCCTCCACTTT. This gives the protein CASSGRGTGNSPLHF. V is TRBV6-6 and J is TRBJ1-6; D remains unclear. Germline-derived CDR1 and CDR2 are MNHNY and SVGAGI (reference sequence). The ends were cut back, 5 bases at V and 7 bases at J, with 15 bases in the middle. CDR3 length: 15 residues.

The chain's CDR3 is CASSLDGALYGYTF. The CDR3 DNA reads TGTGCCAGCAGCTTGGACGGGGCTCTCTATGGCTACACCTTC. The chain employs TRBV5-8 and TRBJ1-2; D perhaps matches TRBD1 (5 bases). This CDR3 has 14 residues. Trimming removed 0 bases from V and 4 bases from J, with 10 bases in between. In germline, CDR1 is SGHTS, CDR2 YDEGEE.

The count of this clonotype is one. J is TRBJ1-1 and V is TRBV3-1; D remains unclear. The CDR3 contains 13 residues. Trimming stripped 4 bases from V and 3 bases from J, with 9 bases between. Germline-derived CDR1 and CDR2 are LGHDT and YNNKEL (reference sequence). CDR3 in amino acids: CASSLDWYTEAFF. CDR3 in DNA: TGTGCCAGCAGCCTCGATTGGTACACTGAAGCTTTCTTT.

The chain employs TRBV19 and TRBJ2-5; the D gene is possibly TRBD2 (6 bases). The ends were cut back, 8 bases at V and 1 base at J, with 17 bases in the middle. In germline, CDR1 is LNHDA, CDR2 SQIVND (reference sequence). This CDR3 is built from 15 residues. Written as DNA, the CDR3 is TGTGCCAGTGCTGGGAGCGGGTACCCCCAAGAGACCCAGTACTTC. Its translation is CASAGSGYPQETQYF.

J is TRBJ2-1 and V is TRBV7-2; D is tentatively TRBD1 or TRBD2 (5 bases each). Trimming removed 4 bases from V and 9 bases from J, with 19 bases in between. In germline, CDR1 is SGHTA, CDR2 FQGNSA. The CDR3 sequence is 15 residues long. The CDR3 is CASSSQGVAGGEQFF. CDR3 sequence (DNA): TGTGCCAGCAGCTCACAAGGGGTTGCGGGCGGTGAGCAGTTCTTC.

The V and J genes are TRBV6-2 or TRBV6-3 and TRBJ1-1; D gene uncertain. This CDR3 region has 14 residues. Trimming removed 7 bases from V and 4 bases from J, with 16 bases in between. Germline-derived CDR1 and CDR2 are MNHEY and SVGEGT. CDR3 sequence: CASTPRADRTEAFF. CDR3 DNA: TGTGCCAGCACCCCCCGGGCGGACCGCACTGAAGCTTTCTTT.

J is TRBJ1-1 and V is TRBV5-1; no clear D. V was pared by 3 bases and J by 1 base, with 10 bases between. The germline V gene has CDR1 SGHRS and CDR2 YFSETQ. CDR3 length: 14 amino acids. This chain's CDR3 is CASSSDLPNTEAFF. The CDR3 DNA is TGCGCCAGCAGCTCGGACCTACCGAACACTGAAGCTTTCTTT.

The chain uses TRBV7-9 and TRBJ2-7; 11 bases are a match to TRBD1. The CDR3 sequence is 15 residues long. Germline V gene lookup returns CDR1 SEHNR and CDR2 FQNEAQ (reference sequence). Trimming cost V 4 bases and J 5 bases; bases outside gene matches: 7. The CDR3 bases are TGTGCCAGCAGCTCCCCGGGACAGGGGGTGAACGAGCAGTACTTC. It yields the protein CASSSPGQGVNEQYF.

The genes are TRBV3-1 and TRBJ2-1, with D possibly matching TRBD2 (5 bases). CDR1 LGHDT and CDR2 YNNKEL come from the germline V gene (reference sequence). V shed 0 bases and J shed 0 bases, with 21 bases lying between them. This CDR3 contains 20 residues. The CDR3 DNA reads TGTGCCAGCAGCCAAGATATGGCAGCTAAGCGGCCTAGCTCCTACAATGAGCAGTTCTTC. This sequence encodes CASSQDMAAKRPSSYNEQFF.

This rearrangement joins TRBV3-1 to TRBJ2-7, with 9 bases that match TRBD1. The CDR3 extends over 12 amino acids. The V gene end was trimmed by 8 bases and the J gene end by 7 bases; junction bases not matched to a gene: 6. Germline-derived CDR1 and CDR2 are LGHDT and YNNKEL (reference sequence). Here the CDR3 reads CASGQGITEQYF. The CDR3 region has the DNA TGTGCCAGCGGACAGGGGATCACTGAGCAGTACTTC.

The V call is TRBV2, the J call TRBJ1-5, with no clear D. This CDR3 comprises 11 residues. Germline lookup yields CDR1 SNHLY and CDR2 FYNNEI. The V and J ends lost 5 bases and 9 bases respectively, with 8 bases between them. In nucleotides, the CDR3 is TGTGCCAGCAGTTATGAGGGGCCCCAGCATTTT. Translation: CASSYEGPQHF.